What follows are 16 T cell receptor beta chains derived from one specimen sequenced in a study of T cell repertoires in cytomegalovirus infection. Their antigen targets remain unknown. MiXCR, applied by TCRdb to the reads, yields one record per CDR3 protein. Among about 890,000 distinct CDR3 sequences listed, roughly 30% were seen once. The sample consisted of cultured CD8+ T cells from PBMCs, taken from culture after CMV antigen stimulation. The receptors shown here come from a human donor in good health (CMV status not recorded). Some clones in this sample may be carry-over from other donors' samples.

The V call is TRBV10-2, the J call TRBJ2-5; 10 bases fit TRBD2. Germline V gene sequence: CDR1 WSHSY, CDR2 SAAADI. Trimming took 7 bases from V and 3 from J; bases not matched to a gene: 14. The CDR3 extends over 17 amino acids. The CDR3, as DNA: TGCGCCAGCACCTACCGCCGGGAGCGGGGGGGGGAAGAGACCCAGTACTTC. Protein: CASTYRRERGGEETQYF.

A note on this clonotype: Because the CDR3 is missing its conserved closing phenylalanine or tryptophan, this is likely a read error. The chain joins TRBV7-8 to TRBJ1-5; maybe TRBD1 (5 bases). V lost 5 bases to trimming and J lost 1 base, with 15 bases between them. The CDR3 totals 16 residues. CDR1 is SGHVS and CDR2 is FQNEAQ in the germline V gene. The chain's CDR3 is CASSGLHQGSNQPQHS. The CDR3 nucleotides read TGTGCCAGCAGCGGACTACATCAGGGCAGCAATCAGCCCCAGCATTCT.

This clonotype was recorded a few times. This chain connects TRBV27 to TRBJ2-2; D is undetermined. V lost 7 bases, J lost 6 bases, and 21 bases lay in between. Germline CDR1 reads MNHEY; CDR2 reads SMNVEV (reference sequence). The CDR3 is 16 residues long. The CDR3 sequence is CASTNLEHPRPGELFF. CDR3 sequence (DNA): TGTGCCAGCACCAATTTGGAGCATCCTAGGCCCGGGGAGCTGTTTTTT.

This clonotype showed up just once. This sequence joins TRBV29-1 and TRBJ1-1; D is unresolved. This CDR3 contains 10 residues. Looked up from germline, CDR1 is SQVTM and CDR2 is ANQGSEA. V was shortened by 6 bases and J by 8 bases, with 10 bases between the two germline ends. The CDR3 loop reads CSVMTYEAFF. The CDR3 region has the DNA TGCAGCGTAATGACCTACGAAGCTTTCTTT.

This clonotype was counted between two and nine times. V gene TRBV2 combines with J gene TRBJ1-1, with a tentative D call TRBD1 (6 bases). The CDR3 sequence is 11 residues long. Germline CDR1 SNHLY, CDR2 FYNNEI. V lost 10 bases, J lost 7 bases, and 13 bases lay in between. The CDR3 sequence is CANLGQFEAFF. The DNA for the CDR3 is TGTGCCAACCTTGGACAGTTTGAAGCTTTCTTT.

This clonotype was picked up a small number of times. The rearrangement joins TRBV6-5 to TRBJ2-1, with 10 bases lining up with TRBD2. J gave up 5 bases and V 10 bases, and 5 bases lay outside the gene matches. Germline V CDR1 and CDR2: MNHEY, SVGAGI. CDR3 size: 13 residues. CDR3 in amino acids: CATRLAGHNEQFF. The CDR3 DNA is TGTGCCACCCGACTAGCGGGTCACAATGAGCAGTTCTTC.

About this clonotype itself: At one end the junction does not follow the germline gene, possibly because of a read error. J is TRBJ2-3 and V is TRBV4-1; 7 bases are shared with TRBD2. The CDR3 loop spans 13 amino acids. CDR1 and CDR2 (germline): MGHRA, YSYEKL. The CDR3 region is CASRSGVSDTQYF. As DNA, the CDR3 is TGTGCCAGCAGGAGCGGGGTTTCAGATACGCAGTATTTT.

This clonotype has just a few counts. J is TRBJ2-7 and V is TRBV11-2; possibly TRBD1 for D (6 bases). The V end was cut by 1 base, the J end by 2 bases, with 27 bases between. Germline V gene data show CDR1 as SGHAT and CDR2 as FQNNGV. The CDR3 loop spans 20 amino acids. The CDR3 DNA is TGTGCCAGCAGCTTAGCTCACCCGGGACAAATGTTTATGCCGACCTACGAGCAGTACTTC. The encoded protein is CASSLAHPGQMFMPTYEQYF. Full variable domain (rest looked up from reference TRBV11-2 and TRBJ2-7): EAGVAQSPRYKIIEKRQSVAFWCNPISGHATLYWYQQILGQGPKLLIQFQNNGVVDDSQLPKDRFSAERLKGVDSTLKIQPAKLEDSAVYLCASSLAHPGQMFMPTYEQYFGPGTRLTVT.

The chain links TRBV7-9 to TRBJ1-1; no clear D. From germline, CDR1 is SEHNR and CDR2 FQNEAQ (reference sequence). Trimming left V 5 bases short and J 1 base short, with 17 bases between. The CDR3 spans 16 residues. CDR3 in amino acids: CASSHFPDAKNTEAFF. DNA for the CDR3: TGTGCCAGCAGCCACTTCCCGGACGCAAAGAACACTGAAGCTTTCTTT.

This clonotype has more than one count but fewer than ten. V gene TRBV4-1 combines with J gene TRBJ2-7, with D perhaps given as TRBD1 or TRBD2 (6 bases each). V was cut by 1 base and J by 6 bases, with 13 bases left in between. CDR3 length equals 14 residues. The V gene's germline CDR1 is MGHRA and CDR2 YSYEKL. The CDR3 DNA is TGCGCCAGCAGCCAAGGGGGGGCTAGCGTCGAGCAGTACTTC. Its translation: CASSQGGASVEQYF.

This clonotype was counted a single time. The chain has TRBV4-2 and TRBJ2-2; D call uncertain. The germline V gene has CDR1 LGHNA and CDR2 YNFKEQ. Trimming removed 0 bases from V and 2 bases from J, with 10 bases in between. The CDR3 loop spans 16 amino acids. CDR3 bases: TGTGCCAGCAGCCAAGATTTCTGGGGAAACACCGGGGAGCTGTTTTTT. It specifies CASSQDFWGNTGELFF.

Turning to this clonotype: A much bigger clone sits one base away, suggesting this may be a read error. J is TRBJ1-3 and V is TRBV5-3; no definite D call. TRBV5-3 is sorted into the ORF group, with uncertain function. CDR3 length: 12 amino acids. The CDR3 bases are TGTGCCAGCAGCTCAATGGAGACCACCATATATTTT. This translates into CASSSMETTIYF.

The CDR3 spells CASSAVYRANYGYTF. As DNA, the CDR3 is TGTGCCAGCAGCGCCGTTTACAGGGCTAACTATGGCTACACCTTC. The chain uses TRBV7-4 and TRBJ1-2; D may be TRBD1 (6 bases). Germline loops: CDR1 SGHVT, CDR2 SQSDAQ. V lost 5 bases and J 0 bases, leaving 13 bases between the germline ends. This CDR3 comprises 15 residues.

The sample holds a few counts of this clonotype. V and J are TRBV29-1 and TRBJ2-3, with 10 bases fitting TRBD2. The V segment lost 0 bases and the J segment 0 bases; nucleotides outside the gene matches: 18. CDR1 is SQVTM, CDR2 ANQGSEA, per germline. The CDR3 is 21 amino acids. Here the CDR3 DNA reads TGCAGCGTTGAAGATGGGGTCGTGACTAGCGGGCGGCCCCTTAGCACAGATACGCAGTATTTT. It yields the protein CSVEDGVVTSGRPLSTDTQYF.

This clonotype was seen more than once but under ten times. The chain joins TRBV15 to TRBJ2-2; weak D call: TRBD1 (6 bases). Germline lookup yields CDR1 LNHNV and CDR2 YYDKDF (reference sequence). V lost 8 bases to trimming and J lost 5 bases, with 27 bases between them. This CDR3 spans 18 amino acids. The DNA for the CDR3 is TGTGCCACCCGTCCCGGGACACCAACATCGGCGGATACCGGGGAGCTGTTTTTT. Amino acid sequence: CATRPGTPTSADTGELFF.

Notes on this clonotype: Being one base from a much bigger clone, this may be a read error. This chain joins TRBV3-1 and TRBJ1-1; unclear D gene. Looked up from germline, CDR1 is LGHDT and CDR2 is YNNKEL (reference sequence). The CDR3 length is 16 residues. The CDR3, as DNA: TGTGCCAGCAACCAAGAATTTTGGACCCTGGGTACTGAAGCTTTCTTT. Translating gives CASNQEFWTLGTEAFF.